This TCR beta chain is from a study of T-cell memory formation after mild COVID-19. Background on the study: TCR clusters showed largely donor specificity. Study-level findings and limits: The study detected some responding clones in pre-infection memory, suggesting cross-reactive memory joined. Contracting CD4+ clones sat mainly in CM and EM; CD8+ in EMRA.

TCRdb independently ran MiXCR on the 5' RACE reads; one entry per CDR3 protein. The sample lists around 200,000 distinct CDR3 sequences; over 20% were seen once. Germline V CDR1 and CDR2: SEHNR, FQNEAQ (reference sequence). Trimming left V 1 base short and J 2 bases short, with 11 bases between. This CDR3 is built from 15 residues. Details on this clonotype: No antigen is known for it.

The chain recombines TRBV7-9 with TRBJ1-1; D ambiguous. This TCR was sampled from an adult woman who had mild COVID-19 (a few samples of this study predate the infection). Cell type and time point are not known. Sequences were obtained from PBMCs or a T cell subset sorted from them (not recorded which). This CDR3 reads CASSLVGQANTEAFF. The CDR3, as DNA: TGTGCCAGCAGCTTAGTAGGGCAGGCCAACACTGAAGCTTTCTTT. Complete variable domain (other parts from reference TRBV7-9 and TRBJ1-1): DTGVSQNPRHKITKRGQNVTFRCDPISEHNRLYWYRQTLGQGPEFLTYFQNEAQLEKSRLLSDRFSAERPKGSFSTLEIQRTEQGDSAMYLCASSLVGQANTEAFFGQGTRLTVV.